This T cell receptor (beta chain) was captured by sequencing in a study of blood T cell repertoires in COVID-19 (dated by TCRdb to the early 2020s). For context, the study as a whole: Samples from collaborators originated in the United States, Italy and Spain and spanned both the acute and convalescent phases of COVID-19. The dataset comprised deeply sampled blood TCRbeta repertoires from subjects exposed to, actively infected with, or recovered from COVID-19. HLA class I and class II types, where available, came from metadata supplied by the sample provider rather than from assay-based typing. The prospective study material was composed of cDNA or gDNA derived from T cells, B-cell-depleted T cells, or PBMCs. The repertoires were made available in a free public database intended to serve as a resource for research on the immune response to SARS-CoV-2. The sample metadata nearly always contained a de-identified subject ID, COVID-19 status, age in years and sex. The samples were drawn from the first 160 participants of the ongoing ImmuneRACE study and from under 1,500 subjects provided by 6 global collaborators.

The collaborating institutions used their own protocols to collect whole blood in K2EDTA tubes. For TCRbeta analysis, collaborators shipped samples as frozen whole blood, isolated PBMCs, or DNA extracted from either of those sample types. To note about this clone: Which antigen it targets is not known. Base qualities were left out, and no much larger clone turns up one base away.

TCRbeta CDR3 regions were amplified from genomic DNA by means of the immunoSEQ Assay, a bias-controlled multiplex PCR. Turning to the authors' computational methods: Nucleated cell counts per sample were estimated from amplification of reference gene primers within the assay. To quantify the absolute abundance of each unique TCRbeta CDR3 rearrangement, sequence reads were collapsed and filtered. For each sample, productive Simpson clonality was calculated by taking the square root of Simpson's diversity index across productive rearrangements. Entries here come from immuneACCESS through TCRdb and include only in-frame sequences with V and J called. Some clones fail to appear in such tables; in the studies checked, an unresolved V gene covers under half of the shortfall, and the cause of the remainder is unknown. V, J and clone size are taken as reported in that table, and D and trimming were inferred from the DNA itself. The sample table holds 75,000 to 95,000 clones, of which approximately 89% were seen once. The ten largest clones add up to roughly 5% of the sample.

Trimmed from V: 8 bases; trimmed from J: 2 bases; junction bases lacking a gene match: 11. CDR3 length: 15 amino acids, cysteine to phenylalanine. The retained sequence is limited to the CDR3, 45 bases, with the frame set at the first base. CDR1 and CDR2 (ENHRY, SYGVKD) derive from the germline V gene. Overall study results and their limits: The amount of clinical and demographic metadata varied by source and participant and was provided uncurated.

The sequence links TRBV10-3 to TRBJ1-2, with TRBD1 matching 7 junction bases. Sequenced: peripheral blood. The TCR was taken from a man aged 45-65 years with active COVID-19. This receptor carries the CDR3 CAIYSGTEKNYGYTF. The sequenced DNA: TGTGCCATCTATTCCGGGACAGAAAAGAACTATGGCTACACCTTC.